The rows below give T cell receptor beta chains drawn from one sample of a study of technical replicates of blood from a few donors. Sequencing was performed with immunoSEQ multiplex PCR; in TCRdb, only in-frame clones are kept and a portion is missing. The table lists fewer than 90,000 clones, around 97% of them singletons. Sequencing used T cells isolated from PBMCs. These receptors originate from a human donor in good health. Each CDR3 is given with its conserved first and last residue. D genes are given only for firm matches. Clone size, where shown, is once, few, many, or a class for clones that have expanded.

clone_size: -; j_call: TRBJ2-1; d_call: TRBD2; v_call: TRBV6-6; cdr3_aa: CASSYVRLAGSNEQFF; cdr3_nt: TGTGCCAGCAGTTACGTCCGTCTAGCGGGAAGCAATGAGCAGTTCTTC
clone_size: -; j_call: TRBJ2-5; d_call: TRBD2; v_call: TRBV5-1; cdr3_aa: CASGLAGAQETQYF; cdr3_nt: TGCGCCAGCGGACTAGCGGGGGCCCAAGAGACCCAGTACTTC
clone_size: -; j_call: TRBJ1-1; d_call: TRBD1; v_call: TRBV7-3; cdr3_aa: CASSTPDLTGEAFF; cdr3_nt: TGTGCCAGCAGCACCCCAGACCTGACAGGGGAAGCTTTCTTT
clone_size: -; j_call: TRBJ2-2; d_call: -; v_call: TRBV19; cdr3_aa: CASSIPRVYTGELFF; cdr3_nt: TGTGCCAGTAGTATTCCGCGGGTGTACACCGGGGAGCTGTTTTTT
clone_size: -; j_call: TRBJ1-5; d_call: TRBD1; v_call: TRBV11-2; cdr3_aa: CASSPQGRGRAHF; cdr3_nt: TGTGCCAGCAGCCCTCAAGGCAGGGGGCGGGCGCATTTT
clone_size: -; j_call: TRBJ1-1; d_call: -; v_call: TRBV11-3; cdr3_aa: CASSLSVNTEAFF; cdr3_nt: TGTGCCAGCAGCCTTTCAGTGAACACTGAAGCTTTCTTT
clone_size: -; j_call: TRBJ1-4; d_call: -; v_call: TRBV6-6; cdr3_aa: CASSYIAGNEKLFF; cdr3_nt: TGTGCCAGCAGTTACATAGCCGGCAATGAAAAACTGTTTTTT
clone_size: -; j_call: TRBJ2-3; d_call: -; v_call: TRBV10-3; cdr3_aa: CAISAGSGGYTDTQYF; cdr3_nt: TGTGCCATCAGTGCGGGTAGCGGTGGGTACACAGATACGCAGTATTTT
clone_size: -; j_call: TRBJ2-3; d_call: TRBD2; v_call: TRBV29-1; cdr3_aa: CSVRTSATDTQYF; cdr3_nt: TGCAGCGTTCGTACTAGCGCTACAGATACGCAGTATTTT
clone_size: -; j_call: TRBJ1-5; d_call: TRBD1; v_call: TRBV4-1; cdr3_aa: CASSQGQGAHSNQPQHF; cdr3_nt: TGCGCCAGCAGCCAAGGACAGGGGGCACATAGCAATCAGCCCCAGCATTTT
clone_size: few; j_call: TRBJ1-3; d_call: -; v_call: TRBV2; cdr3_aa: CASTEIVVSWTPDSGNTIYF; cdr3_nt: TGTGCCAGCACCGAAATCGTCGTGAGTTGGACACCAGACTCTGGAAACACCATATATTTT
clone_size: -; j_call: TRBJ2-1; d_call: TRBD2; v_call: TRBV5-4; cdr3_aa: CASSFPSGEQFF; cdr3_nt: TGTGCCAGCAGCTTCCCTAGCGGTGAGCAGTTCTTC
clone_size: -; j_call: TRBJ2-2; d_call: -; v_call: TRBV2; cdr3_aa: CASSEQRSYTGELFF; cdr3_nt: TGTGCCAGCAGTGAACAGCGGTCATACACCGGGGAGCTGTTTTTT
clone_size: -; j_call: TRBJ1-2; d_call: -; v_call: TRBV4-1; cdr3_aa: CASSPAAGGYGYTF; cdr3_nt: TGCGCCAGCAGCCCCGCCGCGGGGGGCTATGGCTACACCTTC
clone_size: -; j_call: TRBJ2-1; d_call: TRBD1; v_call: TRBV2; cdr3_aa: CASSAGQGTYNEQFF; cdr3_nt: TGTGCCAGCAGCGCGGGACAGGGGACCTACAATGAGCAGTTCTTC
clone_size: -; j_call: TRBJ2-5; d_call: TRBD2; v_call: TRBV7-9; cdr3_aa: CASSPPTSGSPRQETQYF; cdr3_nt: TGTGCCAGCAGCCCCCCGACTAGCGGGAGTCCACGACAAGAGACCCAGTACTTC
clone_size: once; j_call: TRBJ1-1; d_call: -; v_call: TRBV14; cdr3_aa: CASSQNMGSPEAFF; cdr3_nt: TGTGCCAGCAGCCAAAATATGGGTAGCCCTGAAGCTTTCTTT
clone_size: -; j_call: TRBJ2-7; d_call: TRBD1; v_call: TRBV2; cdr3_aa: CASSAKDRVPLKQYF; cdr3_nt: TGTGCCAGCAGTGCCAAGGACAGGGTCCCCTTGAAGCAGTACTTC
clone_size: -; j_call: TRBJ1-5; d_call: TRBD1; v_call: TRBV19; cdr3_aa: CASRDRSNQPQHF; cdr3_nt: TGTGCCAGTAGGGACAGGAGCAATCAGCCCCAGCATTTT
clone_size: once; j_call: TRBJ2-2; d_call: -; v_call: TRBV19; cdr3_aa: CASSIGQNTGELFF; cdr3_nt: TGTGCCAGTAGTATTGGGCAGAACACCGGGGAGCTGTTTTTT
clone_size: -; j_call: TRBJ2-7; d_call: TRBD2; v_call: TRBV27; cdr3_aa: CASSPRLARKGEQYF; cdr3_nt: TGTGCCAGCAGTCCAAGACTAGCGAGGAAGGGCGAGCAGTACTTC
clone_size: -; j_call: TRBJ1-2; d_call: -; v_call: TRBV5-1; cdr3_aa: CASSLDRVGYTF; cdr3_nt: TGCGCCAGCAGCTTGGACAGGGTCGGCTACACCTTC
clone_size: -; j_call: TRBJ2-7; d_call: -; v_call: TRBV28; cdr3_aa: CASSLFSSRVGGEQYF; cdr3_nt: TGTGCCAGCAGTTTATTTTCAAGCAGGGTAGGTGGCGAGCAGTACTTC
clone_size: -; j_call: TRBJ1-4; d_call: -; v_call: TRBV9; cdr3_aa: CASSGQGNEKLFF; cdr3_nt: TGTGCCAGCAGTGGGCAGGGGAACGAAAAACTGTTTTTT
clone_size: -; j_call: TRBJ2-7; d_call: -; v_call: TRBV5-4; cdr3_aa: CASSLASPHSYEQYF; cdr3_nt: TGTGCCAGCAGCTTGGCCAGTCCACACTCCTACGAGCAGTACTTC
clone_size: -; j_call: TRBJ2-7; d_call: TRBD2; v_call: TRBV6-5; cdr3_aa: CASSYSVAGGGYEQYF; cdr3_nt: TGTGCCAGCAGTTACTCTGTGGCGGGAGGGGGTTACGAGCAGTACTTC
clone_size: -; j_call: TRBJ2-3; d_call: -; v_call: TRBV6-4; cdr3_aa: CASSDRGSFETQYF; cdr3_nt: TGTGCCAGCAGTGACAGGGGGTCATTTGAGACGCAGTATTTT
clone_size: -; j_call: TRBJ1-2; d_call: -; v_call: TRBV7-8; cdr3_aa: CASSFRRGGKDGYTF; cdr3_nt: TGTGCCAGCAGCTTTAGGCGCGGGGGGAAGGATGGCTACACCTTC
clone_size: -; j_call: TRBJ2-5; d_call: -; v_call: TRBV23-1; cdr3_aa: CASKGQQETQYF; cdr3_nt: TGCGCCAGCAAAGGACAGCAAGAGACCCAGTACTTC
clone_size: -; j_call: TRBJ2-1; d_call: -; v_call: TRBV4-1; cdr3_aa: CASSLPPQGGYNEQFF; cdr3_nt: TGCGCCAGCAGCCTTCCGCCCCAGGGGGGTTACAATGAGCAGTTCTTC
clone_size: once; j_call: TRBJ1-5; d_call: -; v_call: TRBV5-1; cdr3_aa: CASSPDSDQPQHF; cdr3_nt: TGCGCCAGCAGCCCGGACAGCGATCAGCCCCAGCATTTT
clone_size: -; j_call: TRBJ1-4; d_call: TRBD1; v_call: TRBV28; cdr3_aa: CASSSWTGGPEKLFF; cdr3_nt: TGTGCCAGCAGTTCATGGACAGGGGGCCCTGAAAAACTGTTTTTT
clone_size: -; j_call: TRBJ2-7; d_call: TRBD1; v_call: TRBV7-9; cdr3_aa: CASREGTGGSEQYF; cdr3_nt: TGTGCCAGCAGGGAAGGGACAGGGGGCTCCGAGCAGTACTTC
clone_size: -; j_call: TRBJ1-2; d_call: -; v_call: TRBV21-1; cdr3_aa: CASSKEAGGHGYTF; cdr3_nt: TGTGCCAGCAGCAAAGAAGCAGGGGGTCATGGCTACACCTTC
clone_size: -; j_call: TRBJ1-2; d_call: -; v_call: TRBV5-4; cdr3_aa: CASSPSANYGYTF; cdr3_nt: TGTGCCAGCAGTCCTTCCGCTAACTATGGCTACACCTTC
clone_size: few; j_call: TRBJ2-3; d_call: TRBD2; v_call: TRBV7-9; cdr3_aa: CASSLVAGGHTDTQYF; cdr3_nt: TGTGCCAGCAGCCTCGTAGCGGGGGGGCACACAGATACGCAGTATTTT
clone_size: -; j_call: TRBJ1-6; d_call: -; v_call: TRBV25-1; cdr3_aa: CASTERGIYSPLHF; cdr3_nt: TGTGCCAGCACCGAACGGGGAATTTATTCACCCCTCCACTTT
clone_size: -; j_call: TRBJ2-1; d_call: -; v_call: TRBV2; cdr3_aa: CASDGASRGSGNEQFF; cdr3_nt: TGTGCCAGCGATGGGGCCAGCAGAGGTTCGGGTAATGAGCAGTTCTTC
clone_size: -; j_call: TRBJ1-4; d_call: -; v_call: TRBV6-5; cdr3_aa: CASSTRQALNEKLFF; cdr3_nt: TGTGCCAGCAGTACCCGACAGGCGCTTAATGAAAAACTGTTTTTT
clone_size: -; j_call: TRBJ2-7; d_call: -; v_call: TRBV14; cdr3_aa: CASSQNSYEQYF; cdr3_nt: TGTGCCAGCAGCCAAAACAGCTACGAGCAGTACTTC
clone_size: -; j_call: TRBJ2-7; d_call: TRBD2; v_call: TRBV28; cdr3_aa: CASSSLAGVPYEQYF; cdr3_nt: TGTGCCAGCAGTTCACTAGCGGGGGTCCCCTACGAGCAGTACTTC
clone_size: -; j_call: TRBJ1-1; d_call: TRBD1; v_call: TRBV5-1; cdr3_aa: CASSSDRDTEAFF; cdr3_nt: TGCGCCAGCAGCTCCGACAGGGACACTGAAGCTTTCTTT
clone_size: few; j_call: TRBJ1-2; d_call: -; v_call: TRBV11-2; cdr3_aa: CASSSNAGPTNYGYTF; cdr3_nt: TGTGCCAGCAGCTCAAACGCGGGACCAACAAACTATGGCTACACCTTC
clone_size: -; j_call: TRBJ1-1; d_call: -; v_call: TRBV2; cdr3_aa: CASRYEAGVTEAFF; cdr3_nt: TGTGCCAGCAGGTATGAGGCAGGGGTCACTGAAGCTTTCTTT
clone_size: -; j_call: TRBJ1-1; d_call: -; v_call: TRBV7-8; cdr3_aa: CASSLGHSNTEAFF; cdr3_nt: TGTGCCAGCAGCTTAGGACACTCGAACACTGAAGCTTTCTTT
clone_size: -; j_call: TRBJ1-1; d_call: TRBD1; v_call: TRBV4-2; cdr3_aa: CASTEGGYETEAFF; cdr3_nt: TGTGCCAGCACCGAAGGGGGCTACGAGACTGAAGCTTTCTTT